This passage covers 30 T cell receptor beta chains from one sample sequenced in a study of cytomegalovirus exposure and HLA in healthy donors. The PCR made use of 60 Vbeta and 13 Jbeta primers. Repertoires were generated with immunoSEQ multiplex PCR, while TCRdb's copy carries only in-frame clones and drops some. This table holds fewer than 200,000 clones, around 69% found once. Sequencing was done on a sample of PBMCs. The receptors were sampled from a man between 60 and 75 years old in good health and CMV-seronegative.

The rearrangement joins TRBV19 to TRBJ1-5; TRBD1 aligns across 8 bases. The germline V gene has CDR1 LNHDA and CDR2 SQIVND (reference sequence). V trimming: 4 bases; J trimming: 1 base; junction bases outside the gene matches: 6. This CDR3 spans 16 amino acids. CDR3 protein: CASSTQGAGSNQPQHF. CDR3 DNA sequence: TGTGCCAGTAGTACCCAGGGGGCTGGAAGCAATCAGCCCCAGCATTTT.

The chain's CDR3 is CASSGQGGYEKLFF. CDR3 nucleotides: TGTGCCAGCAGCGGACAGGGGGGCTATGAAAAACTGTTTTTT. The rearrangement uses TRBV6-1 and TRBJ1-4, with 10 bases aligning to TRBD1. V lost 6 bases and J lost 6; bases outside the gene matches: 4. The CDR3 extends over 14 amino acids. In germline, CDR1 is MNHNS, CDR2 SASEGT.

In this sample, this clone turned up a few times. The chain combines TRBV7-7 with TRBJ2-1; 12 nucleotides match TRBD2. Germline values: CDR1 SSHAT, CDR2 FNYEAQ (reference sequence). This CDR3 comprises 16 residues. The V gene end was trimmed by 4 bases and the J gene end by 2 bases; junction bases not matched to a gene: 3. CDR3 nucleotides: TGTGCCAGCAGCTCCACTAGCGGGGGGCCCTACAATGAGCAGTTCTTC. This codes for CASSSTSGGPYNEQFF.

The V call is TRBV5-1, the J call TRBJ1-6; no clear D. The germline V gene has CDR1 SGHRS and CDR2 YFSETQ. This CDR3 spans 14 amino acids. Trimming cost V 4 bases and J 8 bases, with 13 bases left between them. The CDR3 DNA follows: TGCGCCAGCAGCGGGCGTGACGGGGATTCACCCCTCCACTTT. Protein sequence: CASSGRDGDSPLHF.

The V gene is TRBV9, the J gene TRBJ2-5; D is possibly TRBD1 (6 bases). This CDR3 spans 14 amino acids. V lost 0 bases and J lost 5, with 11 bases in between. Germline CDR1 and CDR2: SGDLS and YYNGEE. The CDR3 DNA follows: TGTGCCAGCAGCGTAGACCAGGGGTGGGAGACCCAGTACTTC. Its protein is CASSVDQGWETQYF. Full variable domain (rest looked up from reference TRBV9 and TRBJ2-5): DSGVTQTPKHLITATGQRVTLRCSPRSGDLSVYWYQQSLDQGLQFLIQYYNGEERAKGNILERFSAQQFPDLHSELNLSSLELGDSALYFCASSVDQGWETQYFGPGTRLLVL.

V and J are TRBV11-2 and TRBJ2-1; 10 bases map to TRBD1. The CDR3 has 16 amino acids. The junction had 11 bases not matched to a gene; V was cut back by 5 bases and J by 7 bases. The germline V gene has CDR1 SGHAT and CDR2 FQNNGV. The CDR3 loop is CASSGQRDRGRNEQFF. The CDR3 DNA reads TGTGCCAGCAGCGGCCAGCGGGACAGGGGTCGGAATGAGCAGTTCTTC.

This rearrangement joins TRBV6-6 to TRBJ1-5, with D tentatively TRBD1 (5 bases). The V and J ends lost 2 bases and 0 bases respectively, with 11 bases between them. Looked up from germline, CDR1 is MNHNY and CDR2 is SVGAGI (reference sequence). This CDR3 is built from 16 residues. The CDR3 loop is CASSYRGTYSNQPQHF. CDR3 nucleotide sequence: TGTGCCAGCAGTTACAGGGGCACCTATAGCAATCAGCCCCAGCATTTT.

In its sample, this clone was seen a few times. V gene TRBV18 combines with J gene TRBJ1-3, with 8 positions matching TRBD1. The CDR3 runs 16 residues. V shed 3 bases and J 2 bases; nucleotides not matched to a gene: 6. Germline V gives CDR1 KGHSH, CDR2 LQKENI. CDR3 residues: CASSPQDREAGNTIYF. In DNA, the CDR3 is TGTGCCAGCTCACCTCAGGACAGGGAGGCTGGAAACACCATATATTTT.

As for this clone: Sequence at one end of the junction differs from germline and may be a read error. This same CDR3 is encoded by further DNA sequences in the sample. J is TRBJ2-7 and V is TRBV7-2; D possibly corresponds to TRBD2 (6 bases). The CDR3 loop spans 14 amino acids. Per germline, CDR1 SGHTA and CDR2 FQGNSA. Here the CDR3 reads CASSFISGVYEQYF. The CDR3 bases are TGCGCCAGCAGCTTCATCTCGGGAGTCTACGAGCAGTACTTC.

This clone has a handful of counts. This chain's CDR3 is CASSQGGVRNEQYF. In DNA, the CDR3 is TGCGCCAGCAGCCAAGGGGGAGTCAGGAACGAGCAGTACTTC. The V and J genes are TRBV4-1 and TRBJ2-7; tentative D call: TRBD2 (5 bases). This CDR3 spans 14 amino acids. Trimming removed 1 base at V and 5 bases at J, with 12 bases between. Per germline, CDR1 MGHRA and CDR2 YSYEKL.

The chain couples TRBV28 to TRBJ2-2; TRBD2 agrees at 9 bases. Losses at the gene ends were 1 base for V and 6 bases for J; bases not matched to a gene: 12. The CDR3 runs 18 residues. The V gene's germline CDR1 is MDHEN and CDR2 SYDVKM. The CDR3: CASSLSSLAGKGAGELFF. The CDR3 region has the DNA TGTGCCAGCAGTTTATCATCCCTAGCGGGAAAGGGGGCCGGGGAGCTGTTTTTT.

The chain couples TRBV25-1 to TRBJ2-7, with 8 bases that match TRBD1. The CDR3 sequence is 13 residues long. Per the germline V gene, CDR1 is MGHDK and CDR2 is SYGVNS. The ends lost 7 bases at V and 5 bases at J; junction bases unmatched: 7. In DNA, the CDR3 is TGTGCCAGCACCAAACAACAGGGGGACGAGCAGTACTTC. Its translation is CASTKQQGDEQYF.

The chain combines TRBV14 with TRBJ1-1, with TRBD1 matching over 10 bases. The CDR3 is 19 residues long. Germline V lookup: CDR1 SGHDN, CDR2 FVKESK. J lost 1 base, V lost 2 bases, and 13 bases had no gene match. The CDR3 DNA reads as TGTGCCAGCAGCCAATGGGTCAGTGACAGGGGGCTTCGGAACACTGAAGCTTTCTTT. Translation gives CASSQWVSDRGLRNTEAFF.

The V and J genes are TRBV15 and TRBJ2-4; 9 bases line up with TRBD1. After removal of 3 bases from V and 5 bases from J, the junction contained 8 bases not matched to a gene. Germline-derived CDR1 and CDR2 are LNHNV and YYDKDF (reference sequence). This CDR3 contains 16 residues. Written as DNA, the CDR3 is TGTGCCACCAGCAGGGGTCTCGGGACAGGGCAAAACATTCAGTACTTC. It specifies CATSRGLGTGQNIQYF. Full variable domain (rest looked up from reference TRBV15 and TRBJ2-4): DAMVIQNPRYQVTQFGKPVTLSCSQTLNHNVMYWYQQKSSQAPKLLFHYYDKDFNNEADTPDNFQSRRPNTSFCFLDIRSPGLGDTAMYLCATSRGLGTGQNIQYFGAGTRLSVL.

The V gene is TRBV11-2, the J gene TRBJ2-2, with 9 bases lining up with TRBD2. Germline CDR1 and CDR2: SGHAT and FQNNGV. There are 15 residues in the CDR3. The J segment lost 6 bases and the V segment lost 6 bases, leaving 8 bases of the junction unmatched. CDR3 in amino acids: CASSQIAGVPGELFF. For the CDR3, the DNA is TGTGCCAGCAGTCAAATAGCGGGAGTCCCCGGGGAGCTGTTTTTT.

This clone has only a few counts. The J gene is TRBJ1-2, the V gene TRBV6-4, with no clear D. The CDR3 is 15 amino acids. Trimming stripped 3 bases from V and 8 bases from J, with 19 bases between. Germline V CDR1 and CDR2: MRHNA, SNTAGT. The CDR3 DNA is TGTGCCAGCAGTGATACTAGCCAGGCCCTTTGGGGCTACACCTTC. Translation gives CASSDTSQALWGYTF.

V and J are TRBV2 and TRBJ1-5; TRBD1 matches at 9 bases. V dropped 1 base and J dropped 5; count of bases not matched to a gene: 3. The CDR3 is 15 residues long. Germline CDR1 reads SNHLY; CDR2 reads FYNNEI. CDR3 nucleotides: TGTGCCAGCAGTGAAGTACGGACAGGGGATCAGCCCCAGCATTTT. Protein sequence: CASSEVRTGDQPQHF. Filled out from reference TRBV2 and TRBJ1-5, the complete variable domain reads EPEVTQTPSHQVTQMGQEVILRCVPISNHLYFYWYRQILGQKVEFLVSFYNNEISEKSEIFDDQFSVERPDGSNFTLKIRSTKLEDSAMYFCASSEVRTGDQPQHFGDGTRLSIL.

The rearrangement links TRBV15 to TRBJ2-7; D is possibly TRBD1 (5 bases). Germline V gene data show CDR1 as LNHNV and CDR2 as YYDKDF (reference sequence). V gave up 0 bases and J gave up 2 bases, with 8 bases separating them. There are 14 residues in the CDR3. CDR3 DNA sequence: TGTGCCACCAGCAGAGACAAGGGGACCTACGAGCAGTACTTC. It yields the protein CATSRDKGTYEQYF. Full variable domain (outside the CDR3, taken from reference TRBV15 and TRBJ2-7): DAMVIQNPRYQVTQFGKPVTLSCSQTLNHNVMYWYQQKSSQAPKLLFHYYDKDFNNEADTPDNFQSRRPNTSFCFLDIRSPGLGDTAMYLCATSRDKGTYEQYFGPGTRLTVT.

The chain employs TRBV5-5 and TRBJ1-5; D is undetermined. The V gene's germline CDR1 is SGHKS and CDR2 YYEKEE (reference sequence). V shed 4 bases and J shed 4 bases, with 15 bases lying between them. The CDR3 has 15 residues. For the CDR3, the DNA is TGTGCCAGCAGCCTAACACACGTCGGGAATCAGCCCCAGCATTTT. Amino acid sequence: CASSLTHVGNQPQHF.

The chain uses TRBV11-2 and TRBJ1-1; 9 nucleotides align to TRBD1. Germline V CDR1 and CDR2: SGHAT, FQNNGV. The J segment lost 5 bases and the V segment lost 4 bases, leaving 5 bases of the junction unmatched. The CDR3 consists of 14 residues. The chain's CDR3 is CASSSQQGATEAFF. The CDR3 bases are TGTGCCAGCAGCTCGCAACAGGGGGCAACTGAAGCTTTCTTT.

This clone was picked up a small number of times. The rearrangement uses TRBV19 and TRBJ2-1; perhaps TRBD1 as D (6 bases). The V and J ends lost 1 base and 8 bases respectively, with 12 bases between them. This CDR3 contains 14 residues. Germline assignment: CDR1 LNHDA and CDR2 SQIVND (reference sequence). The CDR3, as DNA: TGTGCCAGTAGTATAGGTGCAGGGGTGGATGAGCAGTTCTTC. This codes for CASSIGAGVDEQFF.

The chain links TRBV9 to TRBJ2-2; 7 positions agree with TRBD1. Per germline, CDR1 SGDLS and CDR2 YYNGEE. This CDR3 spans 15 amino acids. Trimming cost V 0 bases and J 4 bases; bases outside gene matches: 3. The CDR3 DNA sequence: TGTGCCAGCAGCGTAGAGGGGGCGCCCACCGGGGAGCTGTTTTTT. It codes for CASSVEGAPTGELFF.

The V gene is TRBV19, the J gene TRBJ2-2; 7 bases are shared with TRBD2. V shed 7 bases and J 0 bases; nucleotides not matched to a gene: 5. Per the germline V gene, CDR1 is LNHDA and CDR2 is SQIVND (reference sequence). This CDR3 has 15 residues. In nucleotides, the CDR3 is TGTGCCAGTATCACTAGCGACACGAACACCGGGGAGCTGTTTTTT. Its protein product is CASITSDTNTGELFF.

The chain couples TRBV5-4 to TRBJ2-2; TRBD1 is a possible D gene (6 bases). Germline assignment: CDR1 SGHNT and CDR2 YYREEE (reference sequence). The V gene lost 4 bases and the J gene lost 6 bases, with 16 bases spanning the gap. This CDR3 comprises 15 residues. For the CDR3, the DNA is TGTGCCAGCAGCCCTTCTCATAGACAGGCCGGGGAGCTGTTTTTT. Translation: CASSPSHRQAGELFF.

V gene TRBV7-9 combines with J gene TRBJ2-7, with D possibly TRBD2 on 6 matching bases. Germline CDR1 SEHNR, CDR2 FQNEAQ (reference sequence). CDR3 length: 13 residues. V lost 4 bases, J lost 1 base, and 8 bases lay in between. In DNA, the CDR3 is TGTGCCAGCAGCTGGGGGGAGTCCTACGAGCAGTACTTC. Translated, it gives CASSWGESYEQYF.

The chain links TRBV30 to TRBJ1-1; the D is unclear. In germline, CDR1 is GTSNPN, CDR2 SVGIG (reference sequence). The CDR3 consists of 13 residues. The germline V and J ends were trimmed by 2 bases and 3 bases, with 10 bases remaining between them. The CDR3 DNA reads TGTGCCTGGAGTCCCGGGGAGTACACTGAAGCTTTCTTT. This sequence encodes CAWSPGEYTEAFF.

The V and J genes are TRBV7-3 and TRBJ2-3, with TRBD2 matching over 15 bases. V dropped 5 bases and J dropped 4; count of bases not matched to a gene: 4. The CDR3 runs to 16 residues. The V gene's germline CDR1 is SGHTA and CDR2 FQGTGA. For the CDR3, the DNA is TGTGCCAGCAGCAGGACTAGCGGGGGGGGATCAGATACGCAGTATTTT. Protein: CASSRTSGGGSDTQYF.

The genes are TRBV7-2 and TRBJ1-2; no clear D gene. Germline V lookup: CDR1 SGHTA, CDR2 FQGNSA. The CDR3 runs 15 residues. V gave up 4 bases and J gave up 4 bases, with 16 bases separating them. Here the CDR3 reads CASSSTTGITYGYTF. The CDR3 nucleotides read TGTGCCAGCAGCTCCACCACCGGGATCACCTATGGCTACACCTTC.

As for this clone: The junction departs from the called germline gene at one end, perhaps through a read error. This sample includes further DNA sequences coding for the same CDR3. V and J are TRBV7-9 and TRBJ1-1; D is uncertain. This CDR3 spans 16 amino acids. CDR1 is SEHNR, CDR2 FQNEAQ, per germline (reference sequence). The CDR3 loop is CASSLGVAAWDTEAFF. CDR3 sequence (DNA): TGCGCCAGCAGCTTAGGAGTAGCGGCTTGGGACACTGAAGCTTTCTTT.

In this sample, this clone turned up a few times. The rearrangement joins TRBV27 to TRBJ2-6; TRBD1 matches at 9 bases. In germline, CDR1 is MNHEY, CDR2 SMNVEV (reference sequence). V shed 6 bases, J shed 0 bases, and the junction held 6 bases outside the gene matches. The CDR3 has 17 residues. The CDR3 sequence: CASRRTGATSGANVLTF. The CDR3 region has the DNA TGTGCCAGCAGGAGGACAGGGGCCACCTCTGGGGCCAACGTCCTGACTTTC.